This T cell receptor (beta chain) was sequenced during a study of Graves' ophthalmopathy and Graves' hyperthyroidism. The study recruited hyperthyroidism patients aged 18 to 65 who were newly diagnosed, under 2 months' duration. TCR beta CDR3 regions were amplified from RNA transcripts. Investigators did first-round RT-PCR with HTBI primers, then second-round multiplex PCR. From the multiplex PCR reads, TCRdb called clonotypes with MiXCR, one entry per CDR3 protein. The sample lists a few hundred thousand distinct CDR3 sequences; 17% were seen once. With respect to this clonotype: Its antigen remains unidentified.

Deletions cut 2 bases from V and 2 bases from J, with 9 bases between. Germline CDR1 and CDR2: LGHNA and YNFKEQ. The CDR3 is 15 amino acids. Study-wide results and caveats: It was with around 70% sensitivity and about 72% specificity that the model predicted ophthalmopathy progression.

Sequencing was done on a sample of peripheral blood. This clonotype was obtained from an adult woman with stable Graves' hyperthyroidism. The V call is TRBV4-2, the J call TRBJ2-2; perhaps TRBD1 as D (6 bases). The CDR3 DNA sequence: TGTGCCAGCAGCCAAAAGGGGGTTAACACCGGGGAGCTGTTTTTT. Amino acids: CASSQKGVNTGELFF.